This record looks at one T cell receptor (beta chain) sequence and its context. Antigen specificity is unknown. Germline V gene data show CDR1 as MNHNY and CDR2 as SVGAGI (reference sequence). The CDR3 runs 13 residues. V lost 5 bases and J lost 3; bases outside the gene matches: 3. With 60 Vbeta and 13 Jbeta primers, the PCR was carried out. The protocol was immunoSEQ multiplex PCR, while the TCRdb copy is restricted to in-frame clones and leaves out a portion. The sample contains more than 150,000 clones, 81% of which appear only once. The sample comes from a study of cytomegalovirus exposure and HLA in healthy donors. General study results and limits: Analysis performed later found roughly 18,000 TCR beta sequences associated with HLA alleles at 0.05 false discovery rate. There were a few CMV-associated chains whose specificity for CMV antigens was confirmed in vitro. DRB1 had the most TCR associations and HLA-C the fewest, a later analysis found, with rates varying by HLA locus.

This rearrangement joins TRBV6-6 to TRBJ1-2; TRBD1 agrees at 7 bases. The sample taken for sequencing was PBMCs. The receptor was derived from a woman between 18 and 29 years old in good health and CMV-seropositive. The CDR3 nucleotides are TGTGCCAGCAGTCCGCAGGGGGACTATGGCTACACCTTC. Residues: CASSPQGDYGYTF.